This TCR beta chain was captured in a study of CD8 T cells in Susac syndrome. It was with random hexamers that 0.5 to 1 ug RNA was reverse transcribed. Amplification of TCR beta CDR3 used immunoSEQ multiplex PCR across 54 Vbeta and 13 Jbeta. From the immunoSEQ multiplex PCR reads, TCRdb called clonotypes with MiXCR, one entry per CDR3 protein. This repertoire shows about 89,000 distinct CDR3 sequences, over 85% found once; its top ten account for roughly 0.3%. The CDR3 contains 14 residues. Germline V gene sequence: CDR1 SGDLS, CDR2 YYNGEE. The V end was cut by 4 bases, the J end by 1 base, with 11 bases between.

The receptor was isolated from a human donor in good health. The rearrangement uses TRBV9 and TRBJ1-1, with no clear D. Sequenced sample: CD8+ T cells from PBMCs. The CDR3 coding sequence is TGTGCCAGCAGCCCCCGACCGAAGAACACTGAAGCTTTCTTT. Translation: CASSPRPKNTEAFF.